What follows describes a single T cell receptor (beta chain). Its antigen is undetermined. The germline V gene has CDR1 SGHDN and CDR2 FVKESK. The V end lost 4 bases, the J end lost 1 base, and 10 bases lay between the germline ends. CDR3 length: 14 residues. Everyone who donated was a healthy bone marrow donor. The record originates from a study of cytomegalovirus exposure and HLA in healthy donors. Whole-study context: A previous analysis identified approximately 120 million unique TCR beta sequences derived from roughly 180 million T cells.

Findings and limits, study-wide: Immune exposure information available was restricted to CMV serostatus. Researchers counted 164 TCR beta chains as cytomegalovirus-associated.

PCR employed 60 Vbeta and 13 Jbeta primers. Profiled with immunoSEQ multiplex PCR; TCRdb holds only in-frame clones, not every one. The table lists roughly 120,000 clones, approximately 72% of them singletons. The chain recombines TRBV14 with TRBJ2-5, with D perhaps matching TRBD1 (6 bases). The TCR sequence derives from a woman aged 40 to 55 in good health and CMV-seropositive. The sequenced sample consisted of PBMCs. The CDR3 DNA follows: TGTGCCAGCAGCCGCTGGGGGCGCCAAGAGACCCAGTACTTC. As protein: CASSRWGRQETQYF.